Shown below are 8 T cell receptor beta chains from a single sample sequenced in a study of control samples from healthy donors and cancer patients (dated by TCRdb to between 2020 and 2021). Receptor libraries were prepared by the immunoSEQ multiplex PCR assay. Imported from immuneACCESS, the table was reduced by TCRdb to in-frame sequences with V and J called. These copies leave out some clones; in studies compared against another copy, an unresolved V gene accounts for under half, and the cause of the remainder is not known. In all, the sample holds about 160,000 clones, and approximately 94% of those were seen once. Around 9.3% of the sample is in the top ten clones. The sequencing sample was made of blood. These receptors all come from a woman aged 40 to 50 in good health.

The chain is built from TRBV9 and TRBJ2-2, with D perhaps TRBD2 (6 bases). This CDR3 has 15 residues. V was pared by 0 bases and J by 6 bases, with 12 bases between. Germline loops: CDR1 SGDLS, CDR2 YYNGEE. The CDR3 protein is CASSVARGRAGELFF. The CDR3 nucleotides read TGTGCCAGCAGCGTAGCGCGGGGTCGGGCCGGGGAGCTGTTTTTT.

V is TRBV7-2 and J is TRBJ2-7, with D perhaps matching TRBD1 or TRBD2 (5 bases each). Trimming shortened V by 4 bases and J by 7 bases, and 23 bases separated the two germline ends. The germline V gene encodes CDR1 SGHTA and CDR2 FQGNSA. The CDR3 is made up of 16 amino acids. The DNA of the CDR3 is TGTGCCAGCAGCTCAAATCCGGGACCCAGGACGGGGGAGCAGTACTTC. This sequence encodes CASSSNPGPRTGEQYF.

V usage is TRBV30 and J usage is TRBJ2-1; tentative D call: TRBD2 (5 bases). Germline loops: CDR1 GTSNPN, CDR2 SVGIG (reference sequence). Deletions cut 0 bases from V and 4 bases from J, with 13 bases between. The CDR3 covers 15 residues. The CDR3 region is CAWSVMPSGYNEQFF. In DNA form, the CDR3 reads TGTGCCTGGAGTGTAATGCCCAGCGGATACAATGAGCAGTTCTTC.

The chain carries TRBV7-8 and TRBJ1-5; D ambiguous. The V gene's germline CDR1 is SGHVS and CDR2 FQNEAQ. The CDR3 extends over 14 amino acids. Trimming stripped 1 base from V and 6 bases from J, with 10 bases between. The chain's CDR3 is CASSLGTEGQPQHF. The DNA of the CDR3 is TGTGCCAGCAGCTTAGGAACAGAGGGTCAGCCCCAGCATTTT.

CDR3 sequence: CAWSEINQPQHF. In DNA form, the CDR3 reads TGTGCCTGGAGCGAAATAAATCAGCCCCAGCATTTT. The V gene is TRBV30, the J gene TRBJ1-5, with D unresolved. Germline V CDR1 and CDR2: GTSNPN, SVGIG (reference sequence). The CDR3 is made up of 12 amino acids. Between the trimmed V and J ends, which lost 3 bases and 4 bases, there was a span of 7 bases.

The gene calls are TRBV19 and TRBJ2-3; D may be TRBD1 or TRBD2 (7 bases each). V was pared by 3 bases and J by 4 bases, with 17 bases between. The CDR3 length is 16 residues. Germline CDR1 and CDR2: LNHDA and SQIVND (reference sequence). CDR3 coding DNA: TGTGCCAGTAGTATCCTTCAGGGGGGAGGGGCAGATACGCAGTATTTT. This encodes CASSILQGGGADTQYF. Full variable domain (remainder filled in from reference TRBV19 and TRBJ2-3): DGGITQSPKYLFRKEGQNVTLSCEQNLNHDAMYWYRQDPGQGLRLIYYSQIVNDFQKGDIAEGYSVSREKKESFPLTVTSAQKNPTAFYLCASSILQGGGADTQYFGPGTRLTVL.

In DNA, the CDR3 is TGTGCCAGCAGATCCCGGGACAGAAGTCAGGGCTACACCTTC. As protein: CASRSRDRSQGYTF. The chain employs TRBV5-6 and TRBJ1-2; TRBD1 matches at 7 bases. The V segment lost 5 bases and the J segment 8 bases; nucleotides outside the gene matches: 12. CDR1 is SGHDT and CDR2 is YYEEEE in the germline V gene. The CDR3 has 14 amino acids. Full variable domain (remainder filled in from reference TRBV5-6 and TRBJ1-2): DAGVTQSPTHLIKTRGQQVTLRCSPKSGHDTVSWYQQALGQGPQFIFQYYEEEERQRGNFPDRFSGHQFPNYSSELNVNALLLGDSALYLCASRSRDRSQGYTFGSGTRLTVV.

CDR3 region: CATSRDRSPYGYTF. CDR3 DNA sequence: TGTGCCACCAGCAGAGATCGAAGTCCCTATGGCTACACCTTC. The chain has TRBV15 and TRBJ1-2, with D unresolved. CDR1 LNHNV and CDR2 YYDKDF come from the germline V gene (reference sequence). The CDR3 has 14 residues. V gave up 0 bases and J gave up 4 bases, with 9 bases separating them.